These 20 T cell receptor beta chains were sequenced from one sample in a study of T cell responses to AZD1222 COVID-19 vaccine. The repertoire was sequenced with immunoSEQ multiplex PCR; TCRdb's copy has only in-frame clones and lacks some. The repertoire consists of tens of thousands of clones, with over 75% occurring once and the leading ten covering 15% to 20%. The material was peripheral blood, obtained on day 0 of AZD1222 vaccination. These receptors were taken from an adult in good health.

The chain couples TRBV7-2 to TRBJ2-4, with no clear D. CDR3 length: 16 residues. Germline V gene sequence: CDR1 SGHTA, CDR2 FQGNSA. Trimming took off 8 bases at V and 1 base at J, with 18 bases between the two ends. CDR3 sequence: CASRTAADGAKNIQYF. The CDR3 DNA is TGTGCCAGCCGAACGGCGGCGGACGGTGCCAAAAACATTCAGTACTTC.

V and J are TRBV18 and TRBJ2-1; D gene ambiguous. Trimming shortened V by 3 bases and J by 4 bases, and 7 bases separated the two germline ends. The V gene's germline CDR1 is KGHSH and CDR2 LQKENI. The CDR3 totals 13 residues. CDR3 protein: CASSPQDYNEQFF. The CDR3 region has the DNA TGTGCCAGCTCACCTCAGGATTACAATGAGCAGTTCTTC.

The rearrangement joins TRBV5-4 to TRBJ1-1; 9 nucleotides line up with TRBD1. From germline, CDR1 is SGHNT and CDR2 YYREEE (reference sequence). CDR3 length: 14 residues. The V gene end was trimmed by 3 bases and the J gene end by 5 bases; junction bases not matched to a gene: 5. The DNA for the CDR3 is TGTGCCAGCAGCTGGGACAGGGCTCGAACTGAAGCTTTCTTT. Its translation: CASSWDRARTEAFF.

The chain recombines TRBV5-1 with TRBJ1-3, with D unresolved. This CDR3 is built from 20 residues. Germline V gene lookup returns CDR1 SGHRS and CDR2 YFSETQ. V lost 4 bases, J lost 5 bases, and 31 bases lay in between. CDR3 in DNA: TGCGCCAGCAGCCCTAGACCCACCGTACAATTTAATATCGGGAGAAACACCATATATTTT. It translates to CASSPRPTVQFNIGRNTIYF.

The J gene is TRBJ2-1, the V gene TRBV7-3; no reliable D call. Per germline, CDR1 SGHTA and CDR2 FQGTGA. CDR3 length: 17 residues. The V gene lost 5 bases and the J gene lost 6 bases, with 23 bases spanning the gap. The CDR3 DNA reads TGTGCCAGCAGCGCAACGTCCACTGGACCCAAAGGCAATGAGCAGTTCTTC. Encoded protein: CASSATSTGPKGNEQFF.

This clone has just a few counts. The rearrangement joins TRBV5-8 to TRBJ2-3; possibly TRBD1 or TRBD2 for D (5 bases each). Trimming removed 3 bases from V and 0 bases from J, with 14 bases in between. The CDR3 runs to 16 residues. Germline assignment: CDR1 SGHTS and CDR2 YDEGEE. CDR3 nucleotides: TGTGCCAGCAGCTCGCCGGGACGGGGTAGCACAGATACGCAGTATTTT. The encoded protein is CASSSPGRGSTDTQYF.

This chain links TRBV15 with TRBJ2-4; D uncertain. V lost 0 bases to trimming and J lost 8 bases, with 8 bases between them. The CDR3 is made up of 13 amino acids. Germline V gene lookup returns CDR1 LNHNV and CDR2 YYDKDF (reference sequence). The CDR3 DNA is TGTGCCACCAGCAGAGATCCAAAGCACATTCAGTACTTC. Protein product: CATSRDPKHIQYF.

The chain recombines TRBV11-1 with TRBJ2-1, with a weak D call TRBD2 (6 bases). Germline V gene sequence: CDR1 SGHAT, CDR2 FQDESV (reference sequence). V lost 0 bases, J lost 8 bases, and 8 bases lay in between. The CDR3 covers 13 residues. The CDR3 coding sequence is TGTGCCAGCAGCTTAGCGAGGGAGGATGAGCAGTTCTTC. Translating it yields CASSLAREDEQFF.

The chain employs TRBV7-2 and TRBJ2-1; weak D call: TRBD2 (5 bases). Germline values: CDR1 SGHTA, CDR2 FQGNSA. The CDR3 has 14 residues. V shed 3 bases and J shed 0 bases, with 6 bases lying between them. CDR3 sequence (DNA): TGTGCCAGCAGCTTTAGCGACTCCTACAATGAGCAGTTCTTC. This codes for CASSFSDSYNEQFF.

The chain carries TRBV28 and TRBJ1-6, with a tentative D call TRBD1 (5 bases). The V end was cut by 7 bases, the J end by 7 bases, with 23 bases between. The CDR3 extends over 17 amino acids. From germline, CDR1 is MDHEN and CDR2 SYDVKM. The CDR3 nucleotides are TGTGCCAGCAATAAACAGGCAGGGATTTATGGAAATTCACCCCTCCACTTT. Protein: CASNKQAGIYGNSPLHF.

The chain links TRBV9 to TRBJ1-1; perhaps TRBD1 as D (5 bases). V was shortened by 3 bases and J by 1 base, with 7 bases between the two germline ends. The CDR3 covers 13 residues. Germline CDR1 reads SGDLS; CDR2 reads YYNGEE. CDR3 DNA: TGTGCCAGCAGCGGACAGCGGAACACTGAAGCTTTCTTT. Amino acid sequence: CASSGQRNTEAFF. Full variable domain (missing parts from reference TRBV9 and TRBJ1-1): DSGVTQTPKHLITATGQRVTLRCSPRSGDLSVYWYQQSLDQGLQFLIQYYNGEERAKGNILERFSAQQFPDLHSELNLSSLELGDSALYFCASSGQRNTEAFFGQGTRLTVV.

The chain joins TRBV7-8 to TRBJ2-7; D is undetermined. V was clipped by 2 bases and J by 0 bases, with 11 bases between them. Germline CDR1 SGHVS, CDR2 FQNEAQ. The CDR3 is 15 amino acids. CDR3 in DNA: TGTGCCAGCAGCTTAAGCAGGATCAACTCCTACGAGCAGTACTTC. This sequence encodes CASSLSRINSYEQYF.

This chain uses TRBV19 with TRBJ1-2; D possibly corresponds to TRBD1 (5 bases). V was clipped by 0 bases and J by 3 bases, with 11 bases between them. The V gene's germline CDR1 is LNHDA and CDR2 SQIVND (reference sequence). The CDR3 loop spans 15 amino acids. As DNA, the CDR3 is TGTGCCAGTAGTATAGAGGTAGGGACCGACTATGGCTACACCTTC. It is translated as CASSIEVGTDYGYTF. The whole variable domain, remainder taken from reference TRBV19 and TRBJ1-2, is DGGITQSPKYLFRKEGQNVTLSCEQNLNHDAMYWYRQDPGQGLRLIYYSQIVNDFQKGDIAEGYSVSREKKESFPLTVTSAQKNPTAFYLCASSIEVGTDYGYTFGSGTRLTVV.

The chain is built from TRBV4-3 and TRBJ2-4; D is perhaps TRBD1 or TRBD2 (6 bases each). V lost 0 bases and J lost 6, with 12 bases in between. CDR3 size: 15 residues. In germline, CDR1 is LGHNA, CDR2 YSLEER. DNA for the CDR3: TGCGCCAGCAGCCAAGATCGGGGGCGTGGAAACATTCAGTACTTC. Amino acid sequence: CASSQDRGRGNIQYF.

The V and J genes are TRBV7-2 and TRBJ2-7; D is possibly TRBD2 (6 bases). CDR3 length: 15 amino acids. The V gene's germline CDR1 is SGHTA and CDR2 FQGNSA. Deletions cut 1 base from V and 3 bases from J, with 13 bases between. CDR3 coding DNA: TGTGCCAGCAGCTTAGACGTGCGGGACGGCTACGAGCAGTACTTC. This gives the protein CASSLDVRDGYEQYF.

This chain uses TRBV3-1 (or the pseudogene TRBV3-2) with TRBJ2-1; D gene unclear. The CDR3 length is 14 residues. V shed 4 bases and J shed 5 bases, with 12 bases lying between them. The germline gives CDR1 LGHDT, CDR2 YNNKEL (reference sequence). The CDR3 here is CASSPSPRNNEQFF. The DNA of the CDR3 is TGTGCCAGCAGCCCATCCCCCAGGAACAATGAGCAGTTCTTC.

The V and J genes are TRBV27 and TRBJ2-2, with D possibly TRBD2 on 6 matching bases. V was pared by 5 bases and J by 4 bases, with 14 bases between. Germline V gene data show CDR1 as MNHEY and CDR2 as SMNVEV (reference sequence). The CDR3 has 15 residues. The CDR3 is CASSPPGTFTGELFF. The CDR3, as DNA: TGTGCCAGCAGTCCCCCCGGGACTTTCACCGGGGAGCTGTTTTTT.

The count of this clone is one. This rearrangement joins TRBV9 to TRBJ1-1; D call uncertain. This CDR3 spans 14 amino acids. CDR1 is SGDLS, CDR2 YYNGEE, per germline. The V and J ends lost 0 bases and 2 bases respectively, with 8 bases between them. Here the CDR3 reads CASSVGQANTEAFF. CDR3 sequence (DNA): TGTGCCAGCAGCGTAGGGCAGGCAAACACTGAAGCTTTCTTT.

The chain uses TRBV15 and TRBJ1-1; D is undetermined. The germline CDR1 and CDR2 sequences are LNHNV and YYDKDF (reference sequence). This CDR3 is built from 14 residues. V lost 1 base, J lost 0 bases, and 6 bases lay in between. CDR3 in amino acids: CATSRVTMNTEAFF. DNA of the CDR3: TGTGCCACCAGCAGAGTAACGATGAACACTGAAGCTTTCTTT.

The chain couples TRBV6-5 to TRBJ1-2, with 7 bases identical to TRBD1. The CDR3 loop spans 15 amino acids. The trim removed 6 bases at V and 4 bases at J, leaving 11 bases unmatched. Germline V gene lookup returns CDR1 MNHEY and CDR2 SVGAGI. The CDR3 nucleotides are TGTGCCAGCAGCCGCGATCCCGGGACAGTCTATGGCTACACCTTC. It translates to CASSRDPGTVYGYTF.